Below, one T cell receptor (beta chain) is given with its context. Antigen specificity is unknown. The data belong to a study of shared clonotypes between healthy human individuals. Whole-study findings and limits: Only blood was sampled, and tissue TCR repertoires likely differ from blood ones.

V shed 8 bases and J 7 bases; nucleotides not matched to a gene: 17. This CDR3 has 15 amino acids. Germline V gene data show CDR1 as SQVTM and CDR2 as ANQGSEA. A CD45RA-negative memory subset and a CD45RA+ naive subset were separated from the CD4+ cells. The repertoire was sequenced with immunoSEQ multiplex PCR; TCRdb's copy has only in-frame clones and lacks some. Found here are roughly 2.4 million clones, roughly 95% of them singletons; the top ten hold around 0.13%. This chain links TRBV29-1 with TRBJ2-1, with 7 bases fitting TRBD2. The sample comprised naive CD4+ T cells sorted from blood. Subset here: CD45RA+ positively selected. The sequence was collected from a man aged 18 to 35 in good health. The chain's CDR3 is CSLTSGGLGVNEQFF. The CDR3 bases are TGCAGCCTCACATCGGGAGGCCTTGGGGTTAATGAGCAGTTCTTC.